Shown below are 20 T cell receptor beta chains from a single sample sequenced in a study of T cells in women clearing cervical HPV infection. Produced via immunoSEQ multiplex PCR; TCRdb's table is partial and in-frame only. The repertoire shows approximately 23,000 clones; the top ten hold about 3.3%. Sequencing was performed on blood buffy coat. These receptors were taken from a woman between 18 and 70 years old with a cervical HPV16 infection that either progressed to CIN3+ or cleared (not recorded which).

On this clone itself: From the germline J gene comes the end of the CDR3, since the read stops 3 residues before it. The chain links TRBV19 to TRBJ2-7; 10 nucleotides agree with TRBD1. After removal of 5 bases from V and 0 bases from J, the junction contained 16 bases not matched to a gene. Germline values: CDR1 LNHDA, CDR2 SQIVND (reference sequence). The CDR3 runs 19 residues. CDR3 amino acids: CASSPGTGAIELSSYEQYF. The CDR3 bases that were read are TGTGCCAGTAGTCCGGGGACAGGGGCAATCGAACTTAGCTCCTACGAG.

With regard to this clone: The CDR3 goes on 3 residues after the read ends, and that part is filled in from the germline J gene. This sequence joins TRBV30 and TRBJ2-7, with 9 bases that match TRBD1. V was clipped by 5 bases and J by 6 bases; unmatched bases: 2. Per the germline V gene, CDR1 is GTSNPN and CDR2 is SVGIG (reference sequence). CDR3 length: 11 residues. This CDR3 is CAWDRGGEQYF. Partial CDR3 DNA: TGTGCCTGGGACAGGGGGGGCGAG.

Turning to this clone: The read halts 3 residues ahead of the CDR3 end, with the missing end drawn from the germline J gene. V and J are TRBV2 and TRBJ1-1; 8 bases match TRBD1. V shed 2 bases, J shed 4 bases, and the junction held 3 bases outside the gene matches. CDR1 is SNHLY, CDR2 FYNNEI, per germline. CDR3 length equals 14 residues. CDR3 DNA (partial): TGTGCCAGCAGTGAACAGGGGGCTCGCACTGAA. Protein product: CASSEQGARTE. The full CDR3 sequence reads CASSEQGARTEAFF.

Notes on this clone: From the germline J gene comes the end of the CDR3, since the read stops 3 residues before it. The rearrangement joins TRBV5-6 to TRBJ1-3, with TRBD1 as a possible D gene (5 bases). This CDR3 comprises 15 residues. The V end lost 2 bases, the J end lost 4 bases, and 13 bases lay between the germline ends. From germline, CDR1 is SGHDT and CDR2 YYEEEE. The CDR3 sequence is CASSFSGTRGNTIYF. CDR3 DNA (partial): TGTGCCAGCAGCTTTTCAGGGACTAGAGGAAACACC. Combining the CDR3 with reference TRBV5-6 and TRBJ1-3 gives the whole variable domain DAGVTQSPTHLIKTRGQQVTLRCSPKSGHDTVSWYQQALGQGPQFIFQYYEEEERQRGNFPDRFSGHQFPNYSSELNVNALLLGDSALYLCASSFSGTRGNTIYFGEGSWLTVV.

The DNA read from the CDR3 is TGCAGTGCTAGAGACGAGGGACTTAGGCCCTCCGAG. Protein product: CSARDEGLRPSE. The CDR3 as a whole reads CSARDEGLRPSEQYF. The chain has TRBV20-1 and TRBJ2-7, with D possibly TRBD2 on 6 matching bases. The sequenced fragment ends 3 residues before the CDR3 boundary, so the rest is inferred from the germline J gene. CDR1 and CDR2 from the germline V gene are DFQATT and SNEGSKA (reference sequence). V lost 0 bases and J lost 6, with 18 bases in between. This CDR3 has 15 residues.

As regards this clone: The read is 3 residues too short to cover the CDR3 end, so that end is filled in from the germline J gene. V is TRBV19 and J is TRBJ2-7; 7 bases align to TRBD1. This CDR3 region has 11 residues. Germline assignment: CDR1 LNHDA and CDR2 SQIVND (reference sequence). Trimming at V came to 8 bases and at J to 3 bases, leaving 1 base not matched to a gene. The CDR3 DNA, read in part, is TGTGCCAGTGGACAGGTCTACGAG. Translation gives CASGQVYE. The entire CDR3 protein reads CASGQVYEQYF.

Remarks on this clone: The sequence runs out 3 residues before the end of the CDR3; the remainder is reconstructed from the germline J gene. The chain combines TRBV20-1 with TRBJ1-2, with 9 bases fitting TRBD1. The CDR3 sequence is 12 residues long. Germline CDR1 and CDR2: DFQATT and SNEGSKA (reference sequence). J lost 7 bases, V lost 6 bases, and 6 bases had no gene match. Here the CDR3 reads CSARTGGGGYTF. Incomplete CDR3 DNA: TGCAGTGCGAGAACAGGGGGCGGTGGC.

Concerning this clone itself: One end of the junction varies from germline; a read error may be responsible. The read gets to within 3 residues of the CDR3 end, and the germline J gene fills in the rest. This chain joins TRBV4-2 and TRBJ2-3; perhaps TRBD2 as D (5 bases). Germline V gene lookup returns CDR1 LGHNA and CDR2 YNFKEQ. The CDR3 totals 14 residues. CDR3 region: CASSQERSTDTQYF. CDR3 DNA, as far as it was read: TGCGCCAGCAGCCAAGAGCGGAGCACAGATACG.

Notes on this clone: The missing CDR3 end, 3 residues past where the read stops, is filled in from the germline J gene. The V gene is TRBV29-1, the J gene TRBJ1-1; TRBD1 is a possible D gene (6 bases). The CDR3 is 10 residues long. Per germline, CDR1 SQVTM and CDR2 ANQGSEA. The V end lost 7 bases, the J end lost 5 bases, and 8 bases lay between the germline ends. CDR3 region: CSGGGTEAFF. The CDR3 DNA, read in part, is TGCAGCGGAGGGGGTACTGAA.

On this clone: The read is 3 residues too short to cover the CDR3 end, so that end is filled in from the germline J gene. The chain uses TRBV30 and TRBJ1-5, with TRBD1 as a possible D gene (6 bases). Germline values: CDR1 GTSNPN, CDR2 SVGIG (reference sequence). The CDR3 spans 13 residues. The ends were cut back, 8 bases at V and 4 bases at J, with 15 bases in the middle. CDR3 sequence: CALRADSNQPQHF. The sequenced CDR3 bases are TGTGCCCTGCGCGCGGACAGTAATCAGCCC.

CDR3 protein: CASSIESRVYNEQFF. The DNA read from the CDR3 is TGTGCCAGTAGTATAGAGTCCCGGGTTTACAATGAG. The rearrangement uses TRBV19 and TRBJ2-1; D call uncertain. The read ends 3 residues before the CDR3 terminus; that terminus is restored from the germline J gene. The germline CDR1 and CDR2 sequences are LNHDA and SQIVND (reference sequence). The CDR3 covers 15 residues. The V and J ends lost 0 bases and 4 bases respectively, with 10 bases between them.

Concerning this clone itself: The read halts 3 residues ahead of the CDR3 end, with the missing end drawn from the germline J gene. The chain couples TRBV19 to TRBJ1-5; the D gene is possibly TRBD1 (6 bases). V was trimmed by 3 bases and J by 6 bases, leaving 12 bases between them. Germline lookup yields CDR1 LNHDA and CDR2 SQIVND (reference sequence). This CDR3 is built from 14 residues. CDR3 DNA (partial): TGTGCCAGTAGTATGGGTCAGGGGATTCAGCCC. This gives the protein CASSMGQGIQP. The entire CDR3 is CASSMGQGIQPQHF.

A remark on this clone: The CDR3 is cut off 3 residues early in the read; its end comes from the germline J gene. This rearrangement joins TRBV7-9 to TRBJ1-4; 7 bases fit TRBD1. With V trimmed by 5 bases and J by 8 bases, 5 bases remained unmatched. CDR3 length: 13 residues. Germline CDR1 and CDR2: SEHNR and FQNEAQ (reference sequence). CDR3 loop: CASSLDRDEKLFF. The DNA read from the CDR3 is TGTGCCAGCAGCCTCGACAGGGACGAAAAA. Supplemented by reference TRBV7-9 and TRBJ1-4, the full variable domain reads DTGVSQNPRHKITKRGQNVTFRCDPISEHNRLYWYRQTLGQGPEFLTYFQNEAQLEKSRLLSDRFSAERPKGSFSTLEIQRTEQGDSAMYLCASSLDRDEKLFFGSGTQLSVL.

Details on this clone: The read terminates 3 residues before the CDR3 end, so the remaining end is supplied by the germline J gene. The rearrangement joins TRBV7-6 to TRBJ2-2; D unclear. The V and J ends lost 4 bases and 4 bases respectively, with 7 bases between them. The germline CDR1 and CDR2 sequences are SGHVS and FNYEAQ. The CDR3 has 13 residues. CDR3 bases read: TGTGCCAGCAGCTCGCCCAGCACCGGGGAG. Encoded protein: CASSSPSTGE. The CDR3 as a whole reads CASSSPSTGELFF.

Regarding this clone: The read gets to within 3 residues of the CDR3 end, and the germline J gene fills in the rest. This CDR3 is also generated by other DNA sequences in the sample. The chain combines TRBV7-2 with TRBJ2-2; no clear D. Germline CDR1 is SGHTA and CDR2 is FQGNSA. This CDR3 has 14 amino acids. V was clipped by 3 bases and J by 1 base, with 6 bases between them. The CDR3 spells CASSLARNTGELFF. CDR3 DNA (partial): TGTGCCAGCAGCTTGGCCCGGAACACCGGGGAG. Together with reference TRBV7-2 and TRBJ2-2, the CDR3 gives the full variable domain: GAGVSQSPSNKVTEKGKDVELRCDPISGHTALYWYRQSLGQGLEFLIYFQGNSAPDKSGLPSDRFSAERTGGSVSTLTIQRTQQEDSAVYLCASSLARNTGELFFGEGSRLTVL.

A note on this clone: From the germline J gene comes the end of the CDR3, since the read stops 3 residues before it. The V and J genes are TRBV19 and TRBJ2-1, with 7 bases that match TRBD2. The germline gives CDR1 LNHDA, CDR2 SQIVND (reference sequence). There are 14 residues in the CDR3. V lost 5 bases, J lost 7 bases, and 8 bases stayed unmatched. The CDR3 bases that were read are TGTGCCAGTAGTCGCCGGTGGGGGGGTAATGAG. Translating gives CASSRRWGGNE. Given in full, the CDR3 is CASSRRWGGNEQFF.

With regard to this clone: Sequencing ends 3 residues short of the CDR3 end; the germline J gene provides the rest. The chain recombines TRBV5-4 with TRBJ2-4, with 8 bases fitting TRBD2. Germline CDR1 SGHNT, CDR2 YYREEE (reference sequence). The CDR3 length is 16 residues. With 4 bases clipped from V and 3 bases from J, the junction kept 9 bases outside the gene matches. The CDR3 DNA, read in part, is TGTGCCAGCAGCGCCGGGGGGGGAGAGATCAAAAACATT. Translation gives CASSAGGGEIKNI. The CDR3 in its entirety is CASSAGGGEIKNIQYF.

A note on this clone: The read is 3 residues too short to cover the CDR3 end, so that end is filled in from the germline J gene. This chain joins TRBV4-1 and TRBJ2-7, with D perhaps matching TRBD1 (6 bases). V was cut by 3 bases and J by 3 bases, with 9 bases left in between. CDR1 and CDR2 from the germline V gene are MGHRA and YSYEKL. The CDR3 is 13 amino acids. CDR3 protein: CASSHGTIYEQYF. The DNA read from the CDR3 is TGCGCCAGCAGCCATGGGACAATCTACGAG.

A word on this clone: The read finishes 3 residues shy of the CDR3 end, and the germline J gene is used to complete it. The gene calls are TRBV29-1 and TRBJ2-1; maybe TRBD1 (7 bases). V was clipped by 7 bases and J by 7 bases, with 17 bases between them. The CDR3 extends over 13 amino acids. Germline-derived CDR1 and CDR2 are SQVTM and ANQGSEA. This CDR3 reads CSARTGRGNEQFF. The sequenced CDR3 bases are TGCAGCGCTCGGACAGGACGGGGGAATGAG.

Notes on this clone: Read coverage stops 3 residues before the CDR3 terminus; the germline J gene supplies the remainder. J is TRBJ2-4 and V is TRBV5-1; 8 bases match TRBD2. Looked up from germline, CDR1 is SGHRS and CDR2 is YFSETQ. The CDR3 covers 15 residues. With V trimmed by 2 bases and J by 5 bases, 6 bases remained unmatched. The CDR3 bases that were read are TGCGCCAGCAGCTTCGGGGGGGGCAATCAAAACATT. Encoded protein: CASSFGGGNQNI. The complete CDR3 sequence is CASSFGGGNQNIQYF.